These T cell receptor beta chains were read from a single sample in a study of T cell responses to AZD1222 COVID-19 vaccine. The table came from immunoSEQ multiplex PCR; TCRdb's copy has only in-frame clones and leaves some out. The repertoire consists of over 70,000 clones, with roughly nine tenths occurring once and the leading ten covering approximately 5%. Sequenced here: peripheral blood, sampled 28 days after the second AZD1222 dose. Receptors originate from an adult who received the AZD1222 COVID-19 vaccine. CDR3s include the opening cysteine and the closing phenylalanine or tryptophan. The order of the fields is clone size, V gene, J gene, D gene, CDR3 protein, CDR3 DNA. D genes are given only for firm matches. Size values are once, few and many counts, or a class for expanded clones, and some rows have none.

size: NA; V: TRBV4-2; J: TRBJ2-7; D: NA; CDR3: CASSQDGTGQDTWWAYEQYF; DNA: TGTGCCAGCAGCCAAGATGGAACTGGCCAAGACACTTGGTGGGCCTACGAGCAGTACTTC
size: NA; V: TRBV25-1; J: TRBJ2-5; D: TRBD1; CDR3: CASSESAGGQETQYF; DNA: TGTGCCAGCAGTGAATCGGCAGGGGGCCAAGAGACCCAGTACTTC
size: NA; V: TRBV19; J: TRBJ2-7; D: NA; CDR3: CASSMLGSYEQYF; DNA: TGTGCCAGTAGTATGCTGGGCTCCTACGAGCAGTACTTC
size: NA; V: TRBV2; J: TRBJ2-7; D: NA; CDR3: CASSELGTTNYEQYF; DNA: TGTGCCAGCAGTGAACTCGGGACAACTAACTACGAGCAGTACTTC
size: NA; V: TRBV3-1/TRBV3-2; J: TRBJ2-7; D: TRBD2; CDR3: CASSQPPGGLGEQYF; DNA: TGTGCCAGCAGCCAACCCCCGGGGGGGCTTGGCGAGCAGTACTTC
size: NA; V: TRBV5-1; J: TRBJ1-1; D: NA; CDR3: CASSLTAETEAFF; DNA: TGCGCCAGCAGCTTGACCGCGGAAACTGAAGCTTTCTTT
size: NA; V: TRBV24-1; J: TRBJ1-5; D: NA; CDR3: CATSDGQTAQHF; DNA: TGTGCCACCAGTGATGGTCAGACAGCCCAGCATTTT
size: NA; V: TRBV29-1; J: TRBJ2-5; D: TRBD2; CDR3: CSVNSAGGRETQYF; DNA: TGCAGCGTTAATAGCGCGGGGGGGCGAGAGACCCAGTACTTC
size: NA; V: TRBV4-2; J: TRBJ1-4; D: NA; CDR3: CASSHLTLEELFF; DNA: TGTGCCAGCAGCCACCTGACCCTCGAGGAACTGTTTTTT
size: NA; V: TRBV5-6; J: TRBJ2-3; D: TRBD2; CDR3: CASSLVLAASTDTQYF; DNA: TGTGCCAGCAGCTTGGTGCTAGCGGCTAGCACAGATACGCAGTATTTT
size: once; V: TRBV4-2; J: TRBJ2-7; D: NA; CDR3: CASSQERPYEQYF; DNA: TGTGCCAGCAGCCAAGAGAGACCCTACGAGCAGTACTTC
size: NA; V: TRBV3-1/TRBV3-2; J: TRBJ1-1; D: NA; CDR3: CASSQDGWTEAFF; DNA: TGTGCCAGCAGCCAAGATGGATGGACTGAAGCTTTCTTT
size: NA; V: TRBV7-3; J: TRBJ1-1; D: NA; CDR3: CASSPGSGNTEAFF; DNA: TGTGCCAGCTCGCCAGGATCAGGGAACACTGAAGCTTTCTTT
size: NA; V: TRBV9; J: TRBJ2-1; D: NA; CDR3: CASSVFLNEQFF; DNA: TGTGCCAGCAGCGTCTTTCTCAATGAGCAGTTCTTC
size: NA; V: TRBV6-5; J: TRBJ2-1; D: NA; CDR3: CASSYRWSSYNEQFF; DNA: TGTGCCAGCAGTTACAGGTGGAGCTCCTACAATGAGCAGTTCTTC
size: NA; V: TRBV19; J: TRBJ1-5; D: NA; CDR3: CASSIGGNQPQHF; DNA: TGTGCCAGTAGTATAGGGGGTAATCAGCCCCAGCATTTT
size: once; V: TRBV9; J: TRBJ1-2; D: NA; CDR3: CASSVGGIGAYGYTF; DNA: TGTGCCAGCAGCGTAGGTGGGATTGGGGCCTATGGCTACACCTTC
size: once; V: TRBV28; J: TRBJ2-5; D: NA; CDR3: CASSLLVGAGQTQYF; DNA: TGTGCCAGCAGTTTACTTGTGGGAGCTGGACAGACCCAGTACTTC
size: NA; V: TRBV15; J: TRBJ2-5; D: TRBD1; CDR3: CATSSPSWGTVTQYF; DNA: TGTGCCACCAGCAGCCCCTCATGGGGGACAGTGACCCAGTACTTC
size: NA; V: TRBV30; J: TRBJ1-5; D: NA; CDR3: CAWSESRIPSNQPQHF; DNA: TGTGCCTGGAGCGAGTCTCGGATACCTAGCAATCAGCCCCAGCATTTT
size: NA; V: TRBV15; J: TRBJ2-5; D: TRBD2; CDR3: CATSTLGLASETQYF; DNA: TGTGCCACCAGCACCCTCGGACTAGCATCAGAGACCCAGTACTTC
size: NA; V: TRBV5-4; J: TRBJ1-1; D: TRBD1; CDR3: CASRRQGEAEAFF; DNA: TGTGCCAGCAGGCGACAGGGCGAGGCTGAAGCTTTCTTT
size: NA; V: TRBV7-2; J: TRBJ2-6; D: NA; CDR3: CASSLAAYPSGANVLTF; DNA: TGTGCCAGCAGCTTAGCCGCTTATCCCTCTGGGGCCAACGTCCTGACTTTC
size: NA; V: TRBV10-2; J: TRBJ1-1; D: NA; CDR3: CASTGRMNTEAFF; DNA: TGCGCCAGCACAGGGAGAATGAACACTGAAGCTTTCTTT
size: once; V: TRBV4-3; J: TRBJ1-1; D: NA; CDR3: CASSQDGWGEEGHTEAFF; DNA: TGCGCCAGCAGCCAAGATGGATGGGGGGAAGAAGGACACACTGAAGCTTTCTTT
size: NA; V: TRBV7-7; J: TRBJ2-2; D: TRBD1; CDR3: CASSPRTGGIVTGELFF; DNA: TGTGCTAGCAGCCCCCGGACAGGGGGAATCGTCACCGGGGAGCTGTTTTTT
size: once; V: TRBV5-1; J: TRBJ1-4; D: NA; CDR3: CASSLDGTTNEKLFF; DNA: TGCGCCAGCAGCTTGGATGGCACAACTAATGAAAAACTGTTTTTT
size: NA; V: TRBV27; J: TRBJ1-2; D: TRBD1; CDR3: CASSTAGQANYGYTF; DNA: TGTGCCAGCAGTACGGCTGGACAGGCTAACTATGGCTACACCTTC